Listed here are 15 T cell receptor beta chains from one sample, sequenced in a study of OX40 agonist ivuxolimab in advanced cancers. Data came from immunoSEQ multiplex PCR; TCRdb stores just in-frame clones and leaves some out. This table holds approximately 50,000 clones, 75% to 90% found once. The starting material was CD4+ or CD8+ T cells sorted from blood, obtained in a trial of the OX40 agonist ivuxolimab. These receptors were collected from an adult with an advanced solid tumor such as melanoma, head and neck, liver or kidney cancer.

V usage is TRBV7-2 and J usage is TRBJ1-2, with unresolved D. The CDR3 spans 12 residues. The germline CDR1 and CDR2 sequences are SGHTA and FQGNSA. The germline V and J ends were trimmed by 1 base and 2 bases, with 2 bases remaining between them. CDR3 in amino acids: CASSLDNYGYTF. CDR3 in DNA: TGTGCCAGCAGCTTAGACAACTATGGCTACACCTTC. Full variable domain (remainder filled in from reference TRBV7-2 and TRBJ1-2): GAGVSQSPSNKVTEKGKDVELRCDPISGHTALYWYRQSLGQGLEFLIYFQGNSAPDKSGLPSDRFSAERTGGSVSTLTIQRTQQEDSAVYLCASSLDNYGYTFGSGTRLTVV.

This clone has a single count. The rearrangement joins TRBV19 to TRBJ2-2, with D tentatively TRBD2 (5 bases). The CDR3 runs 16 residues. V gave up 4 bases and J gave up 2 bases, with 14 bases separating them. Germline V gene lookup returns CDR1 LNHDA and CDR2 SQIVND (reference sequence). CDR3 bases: TGTGCCAGTAGTAGGGTGGGAGCTACCAACACCGGGGAGCTGTTTTTT. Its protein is CASSRVGATNTGELFF.

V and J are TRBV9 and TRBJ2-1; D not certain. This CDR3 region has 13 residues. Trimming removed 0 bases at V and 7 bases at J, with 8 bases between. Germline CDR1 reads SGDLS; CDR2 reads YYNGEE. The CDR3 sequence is CASSVVPSNEQFF. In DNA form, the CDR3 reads TGTGCCAGCAGCGTAGTTCCGTCGAATGAGCAGTTCTTC.

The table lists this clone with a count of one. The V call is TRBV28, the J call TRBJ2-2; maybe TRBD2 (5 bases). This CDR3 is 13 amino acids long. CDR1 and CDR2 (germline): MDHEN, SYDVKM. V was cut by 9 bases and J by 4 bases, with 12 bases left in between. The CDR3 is CARTRVGTGELFF. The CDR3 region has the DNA TGTGCCAGGACGAGGGTGGGCACCGGGGAGCTGTTTTTT.

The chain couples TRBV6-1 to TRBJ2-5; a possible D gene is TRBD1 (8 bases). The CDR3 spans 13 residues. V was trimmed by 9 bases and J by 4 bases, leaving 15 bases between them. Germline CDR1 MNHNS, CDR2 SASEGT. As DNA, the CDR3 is TGTGCCAGTGGACAGGGAGGGAGAGAGACCCAGTACTTC. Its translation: CASGQGGRETQYF.

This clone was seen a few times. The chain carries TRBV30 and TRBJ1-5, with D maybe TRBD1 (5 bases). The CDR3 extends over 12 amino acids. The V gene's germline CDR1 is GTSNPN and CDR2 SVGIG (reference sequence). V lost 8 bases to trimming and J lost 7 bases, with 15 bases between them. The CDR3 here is CAGGGDRQPQHF. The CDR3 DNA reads TGTGCCGGCGGTGGGGACCGCCAGCCCCAGCATTTT.

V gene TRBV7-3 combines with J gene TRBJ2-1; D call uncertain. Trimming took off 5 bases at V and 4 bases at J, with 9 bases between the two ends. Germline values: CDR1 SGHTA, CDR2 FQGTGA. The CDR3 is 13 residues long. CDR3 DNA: TGTGCCAGCAGCACCTCACAGTACAATGAGCAGTTCTTC. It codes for CASSTSQYNEQFF.

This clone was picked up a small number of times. CDR3 sequence reads: CASRQTGSSSNTGELFF. In DNA, the CDR3 is TGTGCCAGCAGACAGACAGGGAGCTCCTCGAACACCGGGGAGCTGTTTTTT. The chain has TRBV7-9 and TRBJ2-2; TRBD1 matches 7 bases. The CDR3 is made up of 17 amino acids. The J segment lost 0 bases and the V segment lost 6 bases, leaving 10 bases of the junction unmatched. Germline V lookup: CDR1 SEHNR, CDR2 FQNEAQ (reference sequence).

CDR3 amino acids: CATSALVGGSLTDTQYF. CDR3 DNA sequence: TGTGCCACCTCTGCCCTAGTAGGCGGGAGTCTTACAGATACGCAGTATTTT. This chain uses TRBV15 with TRBJ2-3; 7 bases match TRBD2. Trimming cost V 8 bases and J 3 bases; bases outside gene matches: 17. CDR3 size: 17 residues. In germline, CDR1 is LNHNV, CDR2 YYDKDF (reference sequence).

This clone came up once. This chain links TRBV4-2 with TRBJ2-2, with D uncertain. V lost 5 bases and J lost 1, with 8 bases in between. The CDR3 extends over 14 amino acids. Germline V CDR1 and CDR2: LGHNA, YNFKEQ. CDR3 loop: CASSTQENTGELFF. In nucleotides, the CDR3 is TGTGCCAGCAGCACACAAGAGAACACCGGGGAGCTGTTTTTT.

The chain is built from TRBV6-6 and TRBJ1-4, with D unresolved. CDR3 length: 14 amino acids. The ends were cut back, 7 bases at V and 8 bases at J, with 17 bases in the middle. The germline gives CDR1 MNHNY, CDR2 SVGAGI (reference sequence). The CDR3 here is CASTPRYGEEKLFF. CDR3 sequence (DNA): TGTGCCAGCACCCCGCGCTACGGAGAGGAAAAACTGTTTTTT.

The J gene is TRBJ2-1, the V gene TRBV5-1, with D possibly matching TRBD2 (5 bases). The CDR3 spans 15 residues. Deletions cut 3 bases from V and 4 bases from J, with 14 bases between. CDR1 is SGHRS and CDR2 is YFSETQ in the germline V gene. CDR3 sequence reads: CASSYSEDQYNEQFF. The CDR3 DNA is TGCGCCAGCAGCTATTCGGAGGACCAATACAATGAGCAGTTCTTC.

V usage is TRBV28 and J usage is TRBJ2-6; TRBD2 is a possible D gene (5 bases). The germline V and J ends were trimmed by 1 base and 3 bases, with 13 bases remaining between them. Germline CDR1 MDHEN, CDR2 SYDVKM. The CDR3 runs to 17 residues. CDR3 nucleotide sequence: TGTGCCAGCAGTTTATTGAGGGCCGGGAATGGGGCCAACGTCCTGACTTTC. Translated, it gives CASSLLRAGNGANVLTF.

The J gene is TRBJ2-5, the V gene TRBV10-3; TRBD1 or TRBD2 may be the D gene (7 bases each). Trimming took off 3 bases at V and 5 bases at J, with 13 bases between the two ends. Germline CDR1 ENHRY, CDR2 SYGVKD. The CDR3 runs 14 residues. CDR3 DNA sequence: TGTGCCATCAGTGACGCAGGGGGGGATGAGACCCAGTACTTC. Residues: CAISDAGGDETQYF.

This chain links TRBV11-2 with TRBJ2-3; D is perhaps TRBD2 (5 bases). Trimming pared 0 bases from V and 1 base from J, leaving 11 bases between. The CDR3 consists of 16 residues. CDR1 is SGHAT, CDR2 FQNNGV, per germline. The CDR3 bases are TGTGCCAGCAGCTTAGACGAGGGAGCGGGCACAGATACGCAGTATTTT. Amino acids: CASSLDEGAGTDTQYF.